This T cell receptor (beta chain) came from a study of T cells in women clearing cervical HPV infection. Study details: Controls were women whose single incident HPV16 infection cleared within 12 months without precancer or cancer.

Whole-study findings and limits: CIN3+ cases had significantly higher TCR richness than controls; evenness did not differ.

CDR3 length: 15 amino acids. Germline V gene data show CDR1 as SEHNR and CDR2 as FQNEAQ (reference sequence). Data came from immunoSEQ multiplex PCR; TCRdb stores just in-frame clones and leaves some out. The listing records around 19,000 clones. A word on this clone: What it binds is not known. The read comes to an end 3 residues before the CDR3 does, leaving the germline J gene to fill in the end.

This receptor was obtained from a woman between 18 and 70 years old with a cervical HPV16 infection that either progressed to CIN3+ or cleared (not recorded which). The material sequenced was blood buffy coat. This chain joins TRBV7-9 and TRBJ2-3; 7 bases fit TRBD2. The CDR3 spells CASSSGGKSRETQYF. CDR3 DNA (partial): TGTGCCAGCAGCTCGGGGGGTAAGAGTAGGGAGACG.